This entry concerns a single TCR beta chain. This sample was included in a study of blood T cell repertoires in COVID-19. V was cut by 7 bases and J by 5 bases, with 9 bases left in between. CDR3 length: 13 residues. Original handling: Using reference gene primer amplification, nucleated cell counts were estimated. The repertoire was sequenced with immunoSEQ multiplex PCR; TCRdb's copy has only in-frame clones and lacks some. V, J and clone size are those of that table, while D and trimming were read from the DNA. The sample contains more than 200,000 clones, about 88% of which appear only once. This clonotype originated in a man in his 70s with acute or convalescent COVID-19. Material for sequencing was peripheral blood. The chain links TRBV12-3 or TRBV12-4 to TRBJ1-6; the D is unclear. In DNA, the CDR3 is TGTGCCAGCAAGAAGAGAGATAATTCACCCCTCCACTTT. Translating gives CASKKRDNSPLHF.